This TCR beta chain was retrieved from a study of human T cells and chemical hapten exposure. Study in general: Mainly, slight library volume differences in the pool made TCR yields vary.

Germline V lookup: CDR1 SGHRS, CDR2 YFSETQ. The CDR3 runs 15 residues. V trimming: 0 bases; J trimming: 8 bases; junction bases outside the gene matches: 9. Time point reported: pre-sensitization, week 0. The treatment is: therapeutic diphenylcyclopropenone sensitization with weekly scalp DPC. Blood was collected ahead of every patch test applied. TCRdb fed the RACE reads into MiXCR, producing one record per CDR3 protein. The profile shows more than 80,000 distinct CDR3 sequences, 12% of them singletons. Material: whole blood, obtained in connection with sensitization to the hapten diphenylcyclopropenone (DPC). The gene calls are TRBV5-1 and TRBJ1-2, with TRBD1 identical over 8 bases. The clonotype comes from a woman aged 45-59 years with alopecia areata. Some clones in this sample may be carry-over from other donors' samples. The CDR3 bases are TGCGCCAGCAGCTTGGCCCCGGCAGGGGGCGAGGGCTACACCTTC. Amino acid sequence: CASSLAPAGGEGYTF.